Listed below are T cell receptor beta chains from one sample, sequenced in a study of blood T cells in healthy people across ages. TCRdb re-analysed the 5' RACE reads in MiXCR, keeping a single row per CDR3 protein. Among hundreds of thousands of distinct CDR3 sequences listed, under 55% were seen once. Material: blood. Receptors were obtained from a man between 60 and 75 years old in good health. CDR3s include the opening cysteine and the closing phenylalanine or tryptophan. A D gene is named only where the DNA matches it firmly. Size values are once, few and many counts, or a class for expanded clones, and some rows have none.

j_gene | abundance | d_gene | v_gene | CDR3nt | CDR3aa
TRBJ2-5 | NA | NA | TRBV7-2 | TGTGCCAGCAGTGCTCTATTTCAAGAGACCCAGTACTTC | CASSALFQETQYF
TRBJ2-1 | NA | TRBD2 | TRBV9 | TGTGCCAGCAGACGTCAGAGCGGGGGGCCCGACAATGAGCAGTTCTTC | CASRRQSGGPDNEQFF
TRBJ1-5 | NA | TRBD1 | TRBV7-2 | TGTGCCAGCAGCCCGGGACAGGGGGTGAGCAATCAGCCCCAGCATTTT | CASSPGQGVSNQPQHF
TRBJ1-2 | few | NA | TRBV12-3/TRBV12-4 | TGTGCCAGCAGCTTATGGTGGGATGGCTACACCTTC | CASSLWWDGYTF
TRBJ2-5 | NA | TRBD1 | TRBV27 | TGTGCCAGCAGTTTATCAGGACAGGGGACCCAGTACTTC | CASSLSGQGTQYF
TRBJ1-4 | NA | NA | TRBV29-1 | TGCAGCGGGACTCGGGGATATGGTGAAAAACTGTTTTTT | CSGTRGYGEKLFF
TRBJ1-4 | NA | NA | TRBV5-1 | TGCGCCAGCAGCTTGGAGTCTGTGGGGTATGAAAAACTGATTTTT | CASSLESVGYEKLIF
TRBJ1-2 | NA | TRBD1 | TRBV19 | TGTGCCAGTTCCTATCCGGGACAGGGTACTCTATGGACGGGCTACACCTTC | CASSYPGQGTLWTGYTF
TRBJ2-7 | NA | TRBD1 | TRBV4-3 | TGCGCCAGCAGCCCAACATTTGGACAGGGACACGAGCAGTACTTC | CASSPTFGQGHEQYF
TRBJ1-2 | few | TRBD1 | TRBV6-2/TRBV6-3 | TGTGCCAGCAGGGATCAGGGACAGCTCTATGGCTACACCTTC | CASRDQGQLYGYTF
TRBJ1-2 | NA | NA | TRBV20-1 | TGCAGTGCTAGACAAACAGGGACTAACTATGGCTACACCTTC | CSARQTGTNYGYTF
TRBJ2-3 | NA | TRBD2 | TRBV4-1 | TGCGCCAGCGGCCCCCTAGCGGGGACCACAGATACGCAGTATTTT | CASGPLAGTTDTQYF
TRBJ2-1 | NA | NA | TRBV20-1 | TGCAGTGCTAGATTGGCGGGGGCCCCAAATGAGCAGTTCTTC | CSARLAGAPNEQFF
TRBJ2-5 | NA | TRBD2 | TRBV5-1 | TGCGCCAGCAGCCGAGGGACTAGCGCCCTACAAGAGACCCAGTACTTC | CASSRGTSALQETQYF
TRBJ2-7 | NA | TRBD2 | TRBV24-1 | TGTGCCACCAGTGTGGGACTAGCGGGGAGGTACAATGAGCAGTACTTC | CATSVGLAGRYNEQYF
TRBJ2-7 | NA | NA | TRBV5-1 | TGCGCCAGCAGCTTTGATCTACTGGGCGAGCAGTACTTC | CASSFDLLGEQYF
TRBJ1-6 | NA | NA | TRBV7-3 | TGTGCCAGCAGCCGCCAGGGGCAGGGTCCACCCCTCCACTTT | CASSRQGQGPPLHF
TRBJ1-5 | few | NA | TRBV25-1 | TGTGCCAGCAGTGAGGGGGAAGGTCAGCCCCAGCATTTT | CASSEGEGQPQHF
TRBJ1-2 | NA | NA | TRBV5-1 | TGCGCCAGCAGTTTGGGTACCGGGCCTAACCTCTATGGCTACACCTTC | CASSLGTGPNLYGYTF
TRBJ2-1 | NA | NA | TRBV7-2 | TGTGCCAGCAGCTTAGTTCCGGGGATCAACAATGAGCAGTTCTTC | CASSLVPGINNEQFF
TRBJ1-2 | NA | NA | TRBV11-2 | TGTGCCAGCAGCTTAGAGGACGAACAGGGCCCCGGGAACTATGACTACACCTTC | CASSLEDEQGPGNYDYTF
TRBJ1-3 | NA | NA | TRBV5-1 | TGCGCCAGCAGCGTGGATGGAAACACCATATATTTT | CASSVDGNTIYF
TRBJ1-2 | NA | NA | TRBV12-3/TRBV12-4 | TGTGCCAGCAGTTTTGTATTTGCGACAACTAACTATGGCTACACCTTC | CASSFVFATTNYGYTF
TRBJ2-3 | NA | TRBD1 | TRBV6-2/TRBV6-3 | TGTGCCAGCAGTCAACGACAGGGGGTAACAGATACGCAGTATTTT | CASSQRQGVTDTQYF
TRBJ2-6 | NA | NA | TRBV7-6 | TGTGCCAGCAGCTCAAAGGTCCCTGGGGCCAACGTCCTGACTTTC | CASSSKVPGANVLTF
TRBJ1-1 | NA | NA | TRBV20-1 | TGCAGTGCTTTCCCAGTGGGGTCCACTGAAGCTTTCTTT | CSAFPVGSTEAFF
TRBJ2-1 | NA | NA | TRBV20-1 | TGCAGTGCTAGAGTAAGGGGGGGCCGCTCCTACAATGAGCAGTTCTTC | CSARVRGGRSYNEQFF
TRBJ2-1 | few | NA | TRBV7-2 | TGTGCCAGCAGCTTAGCGTTTACGCGTGGGGTTGACTTGGACAATGAGCAGTTCTTC | CASSLAFTRGVDLDNEQFF
TRBJ1-1 | NA | TRBD1 | TRBV6-6 | TGTGCCAGCAGGGCACAGGGGGAAGCTTTCTTT | CASRAQGEAFF
TRBJ2-7 | NA | NA | TRBV7-9 | TGTGCCAGCAGCTTCGGTTCGCGGATTTTCTCCTACGAGCAGTACTTC | CASSFGSRIFSYEQYF
TRBJ2-4 | NA | NA | TRBV6-1 | TGTGCCAGCAGGGGGCCAGCGGAATTAATTATAGCCAAAAACATTCAGTACTTC | CASRGPAELIIAKNIQYF
TRBJ2-3 | NA | NA | TRBV5-1 | TGCGCCAGCAGCTTGGATAAGGGACGATCCCAGTATTTT | CASSLDKGRSQYF
TRBJ1-1 | NA | NA | TRBV5-5 | TGTGCCAGCAGCTTTCCCCCTGGACAGAACACTGAAGCTTTCTTT | CASSFPPGQNTEAFF
TRBJ2-1 | NA | NA | TRBV10-3 | TGTGCCATCGGCGCAGAAGTAAGGATTAACAATGAGCAGTTCTTC | CAIGAEVRINNEQFF
TRBJ2-2 | NA | NA | TRBV7-2 | TGTGCCAGCAGCTTTAATTGGAACGGGGAGCTGTTTTTT | CASSFNWNGELFF
TRBJ2-7 | NA | NA | TRBV20-1 | TGCAGTGCTAGGCACCCCAGGGGTCCCTACGAGCAGTACTTC | CSARHPRGPYEQYF
TRBJ2-3 | NA | TRBD2 | TRBV30 | TGTGCCTGGAGTAGCGGGGGTGCCTCCACAGATACGCAGTATTTT | CAWSSGGASTDTQYF